Included here is one TCR beta chain sequence, with context. No cognate antigen has been identified for it. Base qualities are not at hand, and no much larger clone is one base apart. TCRbeta CDR3 regions were amplified from genomic DNA using the immunoSEQ Assay, a bias-controlled multiplex PCR. From the authors' description of their analysis: The number of nucleated cells in each sample was estimated from the amplification of reference gene primers within the assay. To quantify the absolute abundance of each unique TCRbeta CDR3 rearrangement, sequence reads were collapsed and filtered. For each sample, productive Simpson clonality was calculated as the square root of Simpson's diversity index over productive rearrangements. Entries here come from immuneACCESS through TCRdb and include only in-frame sequences with V and J called. Some clones fail to appear in such tables; in the studies checked, an unresolved V gene covers under half of the shortfall, and the cause of the remainder is unknown. That table supplies the V and J calls and clone size; D and trimming were determined from the DNA. This sample is represented by 45,000 to 65,000 clones; more than 85% of them were singletons. The top ten constitute roughly 4.6% of the sample.

Collaborating institutions collected whole blood in K2EDTA tubes following their own protocols. For TCRbeta analysis, collaborator samples were shipped as frozen whole blood, as isolated PBMCs, or as DNA extracted from either sample type. Its CDR3 holds 13 amino acids, cysteine through phenylalanine. The read is trimmed to its CDR3 DNA, 39 bases read in frame from base 1. V has 2 bases trimmed and J has 7 bases trimmed; junction bases matching no gene number 4. Reading the germline V gene gives CDR1 SGHTA and CDR2 FQGNSA. The sample belongs to a study of blood T cell repertoires in COVID-19 (TCRdb year 2020). In the study overall: Samples from collaborators originated in the United States, Italy and Spain and spanned both the acute and convalescent phases of COVID-19. The prospective study material was composed of cDNA or gDNA derived from T cells, B-cell-depleted T cells, or PBMCs. Samples were obtained from the ongoing ImmuneRACE study (first 160 participants) and from 1,200 or so subjects provided by 6 global collaborators. The dataset comprised deeply sampled blood TCRbeta repertoires from subjects exposed to, actively infected with, or recovered from COVID-19. The repertoires were released in a freely available public database intended as a resource for research on the immune response to SARS-CoV-2. The sample metadata nearly always contained a de-identified subject ID, COVID-19 status, age in years and sex. Where available, HLA class I and class II types were taken from metadata supplied by the sample provider and were not determined by assay-based typing.

General findings and caveats noted by the study authors: The amount of clinical and demographic metadata varied by source and participant and was provided uncurated.

The V gene is TRBV7-2 and the J gene is TRBJ1-1; the central 7 bases match TRBD1. This receptor was obtained from a man aged 80 or over in a cohort sampled during active COVID-19. Sequencing was done on a sample of peripheral blood. The CDR3 protein sequence reads: CASSLRQGGEAFF. In nucleotides, the sequence is TGTGCCAGCAGCTTACGACAGGGCGGTGAAGCTTTCTTT.